Each of the 25 T cell receptor beta chains below was sequenced from the same sample in a study of cytomegalovirus exposure and HLA in healthy donors. PCR primers comprised 60 Vbeta and 13 Jbeta primers. The data were produced by immunoSEQ multiplex PCR, yet TCRdb's version contains in-frame clones alone and is incomplete. Among almost 200,000 clones listed, roughly 79% were seen once. The sample consisted of PBMCs. The receptors come from a man aged 30 to 45 in good health and CMV-seronegative.

In this sample, this clone turned up a few times. This chain's CDR3 is CASSFRNTEAFF. In DNA, the CDR3 is TGTGCCAGTAGTTTCAGGAACACTGAAGCTTTCTTT. The chain uses TRBV19 and TRBJ1-1; D not certain. The CDR3 sequence is 12 residues long. V lost 5 bases and J 1 base, leaving 5 bases between the germline ends. The germline V gene encodes CDR1 LNHDA and CDR2 SQIVND (reference sequence).

V usage is TRBV9 and J usage is TRBJ2-1; 9 positions match TRBD2. Germline trimming cut 3 bases from V and 0 bases from J; bases unmatched to any gene: 10. CDR1 and CDR2 from the germline V gene are SGDLS and YYNGEE. There are 18 residues in the CDR3. CDR3 in amino acids: CASSDGAGGVLSYNEQFF. In DNA, the CDR3 is TGTGCCAGCAGCGACGGGGCGGGAGGGGTCCTCTCCTACAATGAGCAGTTCTTC.

The chain recombines TRBV6-1 with TRBJ2-3, with D perhaps TRBD2 (5 bases). The germline V and J ends were trimmed by 2 bases and 5 bases, with 8 bases remaining between them. The CDR3 covers 13 residues. Germline CDR1 reads MNHNS; CDR2 reads SASEGT. The CDR3 protein is CASSERGRDTQYF. The CDR3 DNA reads TGTGCCAGCAGTGAAAGAGGGCGAGATACGCAGTATTTT.

V and J are TRBV30 and TRBJ1-1; 7 bases agree with TRBD1. This CDR3 comprises 14 residues. Germline values: CDR1 GTSNPN, CDR2 SVGIG (reference sequence). With 2 bases clipped from V and 2 bases from J, the junction kept 5 bases outside the gene matches. In DNA, the CDR3 is TGTGCCTGGAGTCTAGGGACAGTAAACACTGAAGCTTTCTTT. This encodes CAWSLGTVNTEAFF.

This chain joins TRBV10-2 and TRBJ1-2, with D possibly matching TRBD1 (5 bases). Looked up from germline, CDR1 is WSHSY and CDR2 is SAAADI. This CDR3 contains 13 residues. Trimming took 8 bases from V and 8 from J, leaving 18 bases between them. The CDR3 protein is CASGPGGASGYTF. The DNA of the CDR3 is TGCGCCAGCGGCCCAGGCGGGGCAAGCGGCTACACCTTC.

With respect to this clone: The junction shows a germline mismatch at one end, possibly a read error. The chain couples TRBV5-4 to TRBJ2-1; D unresolved. The CDR3 runs 16 residues. Germline V CDR1 and CDR2: SGHNT, YYREEE (reference sequence). This CDR3 reads CASSLLSDPLYSEQFF. CDR3 nucleotide sequence: TGTGCCAGCAGCTTGTTGAGTGATCCCCTATACAGTGAGCAGTTCTTC.

The rearrangement links TRBV6-1 to TRBJ1-1; TRBD1 matches at 10 bases. The V gene end was trimmed by 6 bases and the J gene end by 5 bases; junction bases not matched to a gene: 9. Germline values: CDR1 MNHNS, CDR2 SASEGT. The CDR3 loop spans 15 amino acids. CDR3 protein: CASRWADRGSTEAFF. The CDR3 DNA reads as TGTGCCAGCAGATGGGCGGACAGGGGGAGTACTGAAGCTTTCTTT.

The table lists this clone with a count of one. V usage is TRBV21-1 and J usage is TRBJ1-6; the D call in the table, TRBD1, was not verified against the DNA. TRBV21-1 constitutes a pseudogene. The CDR3 extends over 14 amino acids. The CDR3: CASSKRGSNSPLHF. The DNA of the CDR3 is TGTGCCAGCAGCAAAAGGGGCAGCAATTCACCCCTCCACTTT.

The chain carries TRBV5-1 and TRBJ1-1, with TRBD1 matching over 9 bases. Losses at the gene ends were 2 bases for V and 5 bases for J; bases not matched to a gene: 4. CDR1 is SGHRS and CDR2 is YFSETQ in the germline V gene. The CDR3 totals 14 residues. The CDR3 region is CASSFAGTGTEAFF. The CDR3, as DNA: TGCGCCAGCAGCTTTGCTGGGACAGGGACTGAAGCTTTCTTT. Full variable domain (remainder filled in from reference TRBV5-1 and TRBJ1-1): KAGVTQTPRYLIKTRGQQVTLSCSPISGHRSVSWYQQTPGQGLQFLFEYFSETQRNKGNFPGRFSGRQFSNSRSEMNVSTLELGDSALYLCASSFAGTGTEAFFGQGTRLTVV.

This clone was detected only a few times. This chain links TRBV7-2 with TRBJ2-3; 7 positions agree with TRBD1. Per germline, CDR1 SGHTA and CDR2 FQGNSA. Trimming removed 1 base from V and 5 bases from J; junction bases left unmatched: 6. The CDR3 runs 15 residues. CDR3: CASSLVEGGVDTQYF. CDR3 coding DNA: TGTGCCAGCAGCTTAGTGGAAGGGGGCGTAGATACGCAGTATTTT.

The chain couples TRBV5-1 to TRBJ2-3; 8 bases align to TRBD2. Per germline, CDR1 SGHRS and CDR2 YFSETQ. Trimming took 1 base from V and 2 from J; bases not matched to a gene: 9. This CDR3 is built from 17 residues. CDR3 sequence reads: CASSLSGTSGSTDTQYF. CDR3 nucleotide sequence: TGCGCCAGCAGCTTGTCCGGGACTAGTGGGTCCACAGATACGCAGTATTTT.

This clone was observed a few times. The chain carries TRBV11-3 and TRBJ2-1; 13 positions match TRBD2. The length of the CDR3 is 17 residues. Germline V lookup: CDR1 SGHNT, CDR2 YENEEA. Trimming removed 4 bases from V and 5 bases from J; junction bases left unmatched: 8. The CDR3 region is CASSSGTSGETNNEQFF. CDR3 in DNA: TGTGCCAGCAGCTCCGGGACTAGCGGGGAAACAAACAATGAGCAGTTCTTC.

This chain joins TRBV19 and TRBJ1-5; 8 nucleotides align to TRBD1. V was pared by 11 bases and J by 2 bases, with 8 bases of the junction left unmatched. This CDR3 has 14 residues. The germline V gene encodes CDR1 LNHDA and CDR2 SQIVND (reference sequence). CDR3 sequence reads: CACRGLSGNQPQHF. The CDR3 DNA sequence: TGTGCCTGCAGGGGGCTCTCTGGCAATCAGCCCCAGCATTTT.

In its sample, this clone was seen a few times. DNA for the CDR3: TGTGCCAGCAGTTCTCGACAGGGGGGCTATGGCTACACCTTC. It encodes CASSSRQGGYGYTF. The J gene is TRBJ1-2, the V gene TRBV27, with 9 bases aligning to TRBD1. The V gene end was trimmed by 4 bases and the J gene end by 4 bases; junction bases not matched to a gene: 4. The germline V gene encodes CDR1 MNHEY and CDR2 SMNVEV (reference sequence). The CDR3 sequence is 14 residues long.

The chain couples TRBV29-1 to TRBJ1-1, with D possibly being TRBD1 (6 bases). V lost 6 bases and J 1 base, leaving 9 bases between the germline ends. Germline values: CDR1 SQVTM, CDR2 ANQGSEA. This CDR3 is built from 12 residues. CDR3 sequence reads: CSVEGQNTEAFF. As DNA, the CDR3 is TGCAGCGTAGAGGGACAGAACACTGAAGCTTTCTTT.

The V gene is TRBV9, the J gene TRBJ1-4; D is uncertain. The V gene lost 4 bases and the J gene lost 6 bases, with 16 bases spanning the gap. The CDR3 runs 15 residues. Germline V gene data show CDR1 as SGDLS and CDR2 as YYNGEE. As DNA, the CDR3 is TGTGCCAGCAGCCTTCAGGCAACTAGTTATGAAAAACTGTTTTTT. Its protein is CASSLQATSYEKLFF.

This clone occurred once. In nucleotides, the CDR3 is TGTGCCAGCTCCTTAGGAGGGGATAACACTGAAGCTTTCTTT. Its translation: CASSLGGDNTEAFF. The chain carries TRBV18 and TRBJ1-1; D may be TRBD1 (5 bases). The CDR3 is made up of 14 amino acids. The V end lost 6 bases, the J end lost 2 bases, and 13 bases lay between the germline ends. Germline V CDR1 and CDR2: KGHSH, LQKENI.

The V call is TRBV27, the J call TRBJ1-5; D remains unclear. V lost 1 base and J 0 bases, leaving 7 bases between the germline ends. Germline CDR1 is MNHEY and CDR2 is SMNVEV (reference sequence). The CDR3 runs to 15 residues. The CDR3 protein is CASSLYRDSNQPQHF. The CDR3 DNA reads as TGTGCCAGCAGTTTATATCGGGATAGCAATCAGCCCCAGCATTTT.

CDR3 protein: CASIVGARGGELFF. In DNA form, the CDR3 reads TGTGCCAGCATTGTAGGGGCCAGGGGAGGGGAGCTGTTTTTT. The chain couples TRBV6-1 to TRBJ2-2; possibly TRBD1 for D (6 bases). V lost 7 bases to trimming and J lost 8 bases, with 17 bases between them. The CDR3 is 14 amino acids. The germline V gene has CDR1 MNHNS and CDR2 SASEGT.

The chain couples TRBV4-1 to TRBJ2-3; 12 nucleotides line up with TRBD2. This CDR3 contains 17 residues. Germline V gives CDR1 MGHRA, CDR2 YSYEKL. Germline trimming cut 2 bases from V and 3 bases from J; bases unmatched to any gene: 6. CDR3 in amino acids: CASSQSSLAGGTDTQYF. CDR3 DNA: TGCGCCAGCAGCCAAAGTTCCCTAGCGGGAGGGACAGATACGCAGTATTTT.

The chain joins TRBV28 to TRBJ2-7; D is ambiguous. V dropped 7 bases and J dropped 2 bases, with 9 bases sitting between them. This CDR3 comprises 12 residues. Germline values: CDR1 MDHEN, CDR2 SYDVKM. The CDR3 spells CASNNRPYEQYF. In DNA, the CDR3 is TGTGCCAGCAACAACCGTCCCTACGAGCAGTACTTC.

This clone appeared a single time. This chain joins TRBV28 and TRBJ2-7, with 8 bases fitting TRBD2. V was pared by 7 bases and J by 12 bases, with 14 bases of the junction left unmatched. Germline V gives CDR1 MDHEN, CDR2 SYDVKM. The CDR3 totals 13 residues. The CDR3 DNA follows: TGTGCCAGCATTGGTTCGGGAGGGCCTTCTTCGTACTTC. Translation gives CASIGSGGPSSYF.

This chain links TRBV18 with TRBJ2-7; TRBD1 matches at 8 bases. The length of the CDR3 is 16 residues. V lost 1 base, J lost 1 base, and 6 bases stayed unmatched. CDR1 and CDR2 from the germline V gene are KGHSH and LQKENI. The CDR3 protein is CASSPLPGGASYEQYF. The CDR3 DNA follows: TGTGCCAGCTCACCACTTCCAGGGGGCGCTTCCTACGAGCAGTACTTC.

The chain recombines TRBV23-1 with TRBJ1-1; D perhaps matches TRBD1 (5 bases). TRBV23-1 is annotated as an ORF whose role is uncertain. This CDR3 has 16 residues. Trimming cost V 10 bases and J 0 bases, with 21 bases left between them. This chain's CDR3 is CATQGGSGGMNTEAFF. The CDR3 nucleotides read TGCGCCACCCAGGGAGGTTCAGGTGGGATGAACACTGAAGCTTTCTTT.

This chain joins TRBV29-1 and TRBJ2-7; possibly TRBD2 for D (5 bases). CDR1 and CDR2 (germline): SQVTM, ANQGSEA. Trimming took 4 bases from V and 4 from J, leaving 11 bases between them. The CDR3 is 12 residues long. The CDR3 loop reads CSVASGGYEQYF. Written as DNA, the CDR3 is TGCAGCGTTGCGAGTGGCGGGTACGAGCAGTACTTC.